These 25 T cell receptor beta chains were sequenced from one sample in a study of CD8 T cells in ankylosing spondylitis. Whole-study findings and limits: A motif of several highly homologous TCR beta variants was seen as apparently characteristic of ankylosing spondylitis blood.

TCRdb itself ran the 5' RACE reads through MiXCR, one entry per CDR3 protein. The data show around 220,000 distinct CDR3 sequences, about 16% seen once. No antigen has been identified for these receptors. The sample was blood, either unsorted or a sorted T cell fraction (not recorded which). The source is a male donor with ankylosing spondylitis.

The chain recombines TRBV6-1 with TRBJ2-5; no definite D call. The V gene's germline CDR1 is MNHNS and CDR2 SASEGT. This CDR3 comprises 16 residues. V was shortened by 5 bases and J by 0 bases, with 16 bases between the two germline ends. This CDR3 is CASSTPLWGHQETQYF. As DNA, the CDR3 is TGTGCCAGCAGTACCCCCCTTTGGGGTCACCAAGAGACCCAGTACTTC.

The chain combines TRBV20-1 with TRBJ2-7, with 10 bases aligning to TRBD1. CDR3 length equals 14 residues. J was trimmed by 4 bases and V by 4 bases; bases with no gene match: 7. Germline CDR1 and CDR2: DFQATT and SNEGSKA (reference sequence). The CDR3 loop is CSAMSGTGAYEQYF. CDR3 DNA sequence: TGCAGTGCTATGTCCGGGACAGGGGCGTACGAGCAGTACTTC.

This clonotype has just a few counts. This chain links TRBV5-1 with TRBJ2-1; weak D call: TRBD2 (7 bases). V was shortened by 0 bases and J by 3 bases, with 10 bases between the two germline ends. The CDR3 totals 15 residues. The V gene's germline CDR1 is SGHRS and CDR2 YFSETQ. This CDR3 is CASSLVGGDYNEQFF. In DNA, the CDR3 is TGCGCCAGCAGCTTGGTAGGGGGGGACTACAATGAGCAGTTCTTC.

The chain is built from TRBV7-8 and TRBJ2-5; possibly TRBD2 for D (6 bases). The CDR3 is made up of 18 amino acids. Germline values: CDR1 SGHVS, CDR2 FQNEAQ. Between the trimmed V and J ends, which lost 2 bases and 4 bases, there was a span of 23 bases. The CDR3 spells CASSLQPRSTGGLETQYF. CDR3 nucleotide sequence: TGTGCCAGCAGCTTACAACCCCGGAGTACCGGGGGATTAGAGACCCAGTACTTC.

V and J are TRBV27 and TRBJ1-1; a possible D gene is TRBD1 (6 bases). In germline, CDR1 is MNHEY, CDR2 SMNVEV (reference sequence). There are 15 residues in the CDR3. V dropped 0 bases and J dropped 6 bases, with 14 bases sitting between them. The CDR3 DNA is TGTGCCAGCAGTTTATCTAACTACAGGGATGCTGAAGCTTTCTTT. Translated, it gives CASSLSNYRDAEAFF.

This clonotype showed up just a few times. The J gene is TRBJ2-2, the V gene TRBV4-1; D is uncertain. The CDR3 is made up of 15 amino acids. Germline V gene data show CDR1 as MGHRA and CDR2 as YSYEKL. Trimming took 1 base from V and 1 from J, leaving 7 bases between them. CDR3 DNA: TGCGCCAGCAGCCAAGTCCCCAGGAACACCGGGGAGCTGTTTTTT. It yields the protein CASSQVPRNTGELFF.

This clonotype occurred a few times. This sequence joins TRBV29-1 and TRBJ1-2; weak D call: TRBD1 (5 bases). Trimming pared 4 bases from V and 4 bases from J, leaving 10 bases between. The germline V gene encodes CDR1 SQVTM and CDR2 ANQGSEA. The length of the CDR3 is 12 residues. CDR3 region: CSVVLGVYGYTF. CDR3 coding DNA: TGCAGCGTTGTGTTGGGGGTCTATGGCTACACCTTC.

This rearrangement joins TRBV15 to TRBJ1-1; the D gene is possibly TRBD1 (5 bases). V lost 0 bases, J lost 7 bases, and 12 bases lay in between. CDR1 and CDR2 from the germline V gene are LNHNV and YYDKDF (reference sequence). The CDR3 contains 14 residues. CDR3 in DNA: TGTGCCACCAGCAGAGAGTCCATGGGGGGTGAAGCTTTCTTT. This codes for CATSRESMGGEAFF.

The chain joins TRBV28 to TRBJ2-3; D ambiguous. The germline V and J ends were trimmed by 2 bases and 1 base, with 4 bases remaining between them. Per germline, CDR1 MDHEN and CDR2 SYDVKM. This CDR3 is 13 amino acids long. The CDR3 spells CASSLMGTDTQYF. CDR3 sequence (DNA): TGTGCCAGCAGTTTAATGGGCACAGATACGCAGTATTTT.

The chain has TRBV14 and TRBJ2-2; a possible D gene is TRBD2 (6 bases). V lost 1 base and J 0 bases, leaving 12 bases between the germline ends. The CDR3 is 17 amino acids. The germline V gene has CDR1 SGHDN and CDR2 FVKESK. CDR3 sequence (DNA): TGTGCCAGCAGCCAAGCCTTCGGGGGAGCGAACACCGGGGAGCTGTTTTTT. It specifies CASSQAFGGANTGELFF.

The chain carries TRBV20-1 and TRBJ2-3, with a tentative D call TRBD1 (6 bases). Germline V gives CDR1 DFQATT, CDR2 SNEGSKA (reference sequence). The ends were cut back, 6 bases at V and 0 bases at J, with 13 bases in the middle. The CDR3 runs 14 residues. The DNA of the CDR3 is TGCAGTGCCACCGGGACACTCAGCACAGATACGCAGTATTTT. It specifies CSATGTLSTDTQYF.

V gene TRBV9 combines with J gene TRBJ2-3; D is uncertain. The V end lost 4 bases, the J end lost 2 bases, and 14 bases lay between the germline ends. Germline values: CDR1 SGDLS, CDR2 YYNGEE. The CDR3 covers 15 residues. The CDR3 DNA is TGTGCCAGCAGCCATTGGGTTGACCTCACAGATACGCAGTATTTT. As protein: CASSHWVDLTDTQYF.

CDR3 sequence: CASSSLLAAPSNEQFF. CDR3 nucleotide sequence: TGTGCCAGCAGCTCTTTACTAGCTGCACCTTCGAATGAGCAGTTCTTC. This rearrangement joins TRBV7-9 to TRBJ2-1, with a weak D call TRBD2 (6 bases). Per the germline V gene, CDR1 is SEHNR and CDR2 is FQNEAQ (reference sequence). Deletions cut 4 bases from V and 7 bases from J, with 20 bases between. The CDR3 is made up of 16 amino acids.

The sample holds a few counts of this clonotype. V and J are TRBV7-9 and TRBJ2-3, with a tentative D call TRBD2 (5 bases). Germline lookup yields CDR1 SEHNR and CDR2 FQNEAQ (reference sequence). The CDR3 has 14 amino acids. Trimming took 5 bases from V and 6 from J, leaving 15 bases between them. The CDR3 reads CASSISIGGDTQYF. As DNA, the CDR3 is TGTGCCAGCAGCATATCGATAGGCGGGGATACGCAGTATTTT.

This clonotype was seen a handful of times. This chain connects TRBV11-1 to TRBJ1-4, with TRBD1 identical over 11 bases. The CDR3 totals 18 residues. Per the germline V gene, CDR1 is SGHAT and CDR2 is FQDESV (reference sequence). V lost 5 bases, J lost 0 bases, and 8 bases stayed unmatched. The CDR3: CASSPGGGQGATNEKLFF. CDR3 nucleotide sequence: TGTGCCAGCAGCCCCGGCGGGGGACAGGGGGCAACTAATGAAAAACTGTTTTTT. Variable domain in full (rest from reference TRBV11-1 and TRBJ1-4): EAEVAQSPRYKITEKSQAVAFWCDPISGHATLYWYRQILGQGPELLVQFQDESVVDDSQLPKDRFSAERLKGVDSTLKIQPAELGDSAMYLCASSPGGGQGATNEKLFFGSGTQLSVL.

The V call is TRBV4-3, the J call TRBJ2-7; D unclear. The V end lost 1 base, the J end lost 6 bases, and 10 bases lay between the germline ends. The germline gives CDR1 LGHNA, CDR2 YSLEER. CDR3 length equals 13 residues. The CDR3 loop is CASSQGVLGEQYF. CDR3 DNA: TGCGCCAGCAGCCAAGGGGTGCTAGGCGAGCAGTACTTC.

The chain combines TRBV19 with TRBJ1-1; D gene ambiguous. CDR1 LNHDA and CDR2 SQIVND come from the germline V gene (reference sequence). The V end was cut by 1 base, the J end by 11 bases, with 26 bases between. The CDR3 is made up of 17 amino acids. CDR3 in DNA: TGTGCCAGTAGTATAGGCCAGATCGTACCCCGACGAATTGGGGCTTTCTTT. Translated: CASSIGQIVPRRIGAFF.

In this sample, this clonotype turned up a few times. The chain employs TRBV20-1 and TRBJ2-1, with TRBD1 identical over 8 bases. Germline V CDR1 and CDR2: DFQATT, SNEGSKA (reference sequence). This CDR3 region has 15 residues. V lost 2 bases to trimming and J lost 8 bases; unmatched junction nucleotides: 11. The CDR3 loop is CSARPQGAQVHEQFF. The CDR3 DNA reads TGCAGTGCTAGACCCCAGGGGGCGCAGGTCCATGAGCAGTTCTTC.

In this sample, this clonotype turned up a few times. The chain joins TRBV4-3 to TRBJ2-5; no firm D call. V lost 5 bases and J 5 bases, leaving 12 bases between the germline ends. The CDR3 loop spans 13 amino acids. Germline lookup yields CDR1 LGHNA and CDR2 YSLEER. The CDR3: CASSWALGETQYF. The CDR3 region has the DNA TGCGCCAGCAGCTGGGCGCTGGGGGAGACCCAGTACTTC.

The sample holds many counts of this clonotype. The CDR3 bases are TGCGCCAGCAGCCATGCTAGCGGGGATACGCAGTATTTT. As protein: CASSHASGDTQYF. This chain links TRBV4-3 with TRBJ2-3, with 8 positions matching TRBD2. The CDR3 loop spans 13 amino acids. The J segment lost 6 bases and the V segment lost 3 bases, leaving 2 bases of the junction unmatched. CDR1 is LGHNA, CDR2 YSLEER, per germline.

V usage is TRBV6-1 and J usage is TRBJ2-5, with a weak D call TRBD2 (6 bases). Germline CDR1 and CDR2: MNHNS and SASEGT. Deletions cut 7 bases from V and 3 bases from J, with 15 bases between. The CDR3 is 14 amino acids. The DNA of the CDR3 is TGTGCCAGCACCCCAAGAGGGAGGAAAGAGACCCAGTACTTC. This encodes CASTPRGRKETQYF.

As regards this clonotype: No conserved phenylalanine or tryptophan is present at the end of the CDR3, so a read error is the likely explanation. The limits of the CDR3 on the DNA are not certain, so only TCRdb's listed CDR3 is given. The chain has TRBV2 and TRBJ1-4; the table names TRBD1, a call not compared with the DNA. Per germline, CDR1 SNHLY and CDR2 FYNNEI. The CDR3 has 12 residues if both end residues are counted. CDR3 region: CASSEGGLGQAT.

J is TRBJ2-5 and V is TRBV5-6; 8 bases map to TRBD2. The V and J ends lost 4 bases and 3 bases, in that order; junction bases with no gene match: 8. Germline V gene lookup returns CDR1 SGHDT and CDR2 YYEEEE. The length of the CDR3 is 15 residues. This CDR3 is CASSPPSGGEETQYF. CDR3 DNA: TGTGCCAGCAGCCCCCCGAGCGGGGGAGAAGAGACCCAGTACTTC.

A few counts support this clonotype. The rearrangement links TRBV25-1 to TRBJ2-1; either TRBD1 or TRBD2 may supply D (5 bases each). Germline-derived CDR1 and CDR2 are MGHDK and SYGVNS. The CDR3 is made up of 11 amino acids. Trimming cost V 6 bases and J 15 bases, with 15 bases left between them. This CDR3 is CASRTGQGLFF. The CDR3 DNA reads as TGTGCCAGCAGGACTGGACAAGGACTGTTCTTC.

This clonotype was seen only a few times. The CDR3 here is CASSQVASEQFF. The CDR3 nucleotides are TGTGCCAGCAGCCAAGTGGCCAGTGAGCAGTTCTTC. The V call is TRBV4-2, the J call TRBJ2-1; no definite D call. V was clipped by 1 base and J by 9 bases, with 7 bases between them. CDR1 and CDR2 from the germline V gene are LGHNA and YNFKEQ. The CDR3 extends over 12 amino acids.